This T cell receptor (beta chain) was identified during a study of identical twins. MiXCR was run by TCRdb on the 5' RACE reads, yielding one entry per CDR3 protein. The table includes hundreds of thousands of distinct CDR3 sequences, less than 25% detected once. The germline CDR1 and CDR2 sequences are LGHDT and YNNKEL (reference sequence). With V trimmed by 3 bases and J by 1 base, 12 bases remained unmatched. The length of the CDR3 is 19 residues. This clonotype has a handful of counts. These records were also assigned to another study, of T cells expressing NK-cell markers. That report notes: In a few donors, dominant clonotypes made up 28.3-60.1% of CD3+CD56-NKG2C+ cells.

V usage is TRBV3-1 and J usage is TRBJ2-1, with TRBD1 matching 10 bases. Sequenced input: CD4+ T cells sorted from blood. This receptor was taken from a woman aged 18-30 years in good health. CDR3 sequence (DNA): TGTGCCAGCAGCCATGCCGGGACAGGGGTCTACCAATCCTACAATGAGCAGTTCTTC. The encoded protein is CASSHAGTGVYQSYNEQFF.